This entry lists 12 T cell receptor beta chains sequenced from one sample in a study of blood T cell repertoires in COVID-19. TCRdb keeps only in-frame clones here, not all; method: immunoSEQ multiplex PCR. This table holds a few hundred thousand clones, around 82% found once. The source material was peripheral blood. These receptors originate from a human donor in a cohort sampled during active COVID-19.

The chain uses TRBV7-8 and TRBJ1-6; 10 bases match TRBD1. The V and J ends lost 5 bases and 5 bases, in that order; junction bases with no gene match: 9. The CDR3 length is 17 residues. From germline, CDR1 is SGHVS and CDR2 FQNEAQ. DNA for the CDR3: TGTGCCAGCAGCGCGCGATCCGGGACAGGGGATAATTCACCCCTCCACTTT. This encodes CASSARSGTGDNSPLHF. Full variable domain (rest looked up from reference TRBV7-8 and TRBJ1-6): GAGVSQSPRYKVAKRGQDVALRCDPISGHVSLFWYQQALGQGPEFLTYFQNEAQLDKSGLPSDRFFAERPEGSVSTLKIQRTQQEDSAVYLCASSARSGTGDNSPLHFGNGTRLTVT.

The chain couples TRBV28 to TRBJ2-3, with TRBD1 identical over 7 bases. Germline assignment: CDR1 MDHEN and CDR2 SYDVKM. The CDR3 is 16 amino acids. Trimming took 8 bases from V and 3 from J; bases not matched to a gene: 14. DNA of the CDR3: TGTGCCAGCTGCTCATCCCGACAGGGTGCGACAGATACGCAGTATTTT. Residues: CASCSSRQGATDTQYF.

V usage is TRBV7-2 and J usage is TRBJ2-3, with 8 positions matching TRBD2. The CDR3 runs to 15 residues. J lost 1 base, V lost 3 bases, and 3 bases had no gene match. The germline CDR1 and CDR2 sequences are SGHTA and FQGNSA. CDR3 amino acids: CASSLLGLGTDTQYF. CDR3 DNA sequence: TGTGCCAGCAGCTTGCTGGGACTAGGCACAGATACGCAGTATTTT.

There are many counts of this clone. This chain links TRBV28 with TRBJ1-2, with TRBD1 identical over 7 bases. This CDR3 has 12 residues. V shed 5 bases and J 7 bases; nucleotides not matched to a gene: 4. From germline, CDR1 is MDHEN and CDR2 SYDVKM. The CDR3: CASSRGQFGYTF. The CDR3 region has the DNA TGTGCCAGCAGTCGGGGACAGTTTGGCTACACCTTC.

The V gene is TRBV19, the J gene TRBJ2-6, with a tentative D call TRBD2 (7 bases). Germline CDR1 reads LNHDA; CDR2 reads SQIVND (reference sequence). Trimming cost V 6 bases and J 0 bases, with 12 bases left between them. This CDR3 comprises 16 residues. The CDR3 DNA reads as TGTGCCAGTAGCCCCCGGGGGGCCTCTGGGGCCAACGTCCTGACTTTC. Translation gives CASSPRGASGANVLTF.

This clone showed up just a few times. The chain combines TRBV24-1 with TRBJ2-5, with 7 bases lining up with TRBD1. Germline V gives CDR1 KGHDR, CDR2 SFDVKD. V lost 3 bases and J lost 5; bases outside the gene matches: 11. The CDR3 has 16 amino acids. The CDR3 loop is CATSDETGAYLETQYF. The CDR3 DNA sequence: TGTGCCACCAGTGATGAAACAGGGGCCTATCTGGAGACCCAGTACTTC.

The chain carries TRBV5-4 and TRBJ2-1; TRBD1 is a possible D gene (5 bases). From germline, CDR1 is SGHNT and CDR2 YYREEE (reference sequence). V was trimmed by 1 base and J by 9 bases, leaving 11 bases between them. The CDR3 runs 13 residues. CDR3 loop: CASSLIGAGEQFF. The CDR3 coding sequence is TGTGCCAGCAGCTTGATTGGGGCTGGTGAGCAGTTCTTC.

DNA for the CDR3: TGTGCCAGCAGCTTAAGTCTCGGGGGCTCCTACAATGAGCAGTTCTTC. Encoded protein: CASSLSLGGSYNEQFF. This rearrangement joins TRBV11-3 to TRBJ2-1; perhaps TRBD2 as D (6 bases). V was clipped by 2 bases and J by 0 bases, with 11 bases between them. The CDR3 has 16 residues. Germline CDR1 is SGHNT and CDR2 is YENEEA.

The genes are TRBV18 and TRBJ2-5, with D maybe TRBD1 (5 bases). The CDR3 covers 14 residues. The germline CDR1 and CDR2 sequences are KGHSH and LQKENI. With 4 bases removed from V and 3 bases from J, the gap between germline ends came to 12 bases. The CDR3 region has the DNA TGTGCCAGCTCACAGGGGTTTGAGGAAGAGACCCAGTACTTC. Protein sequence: CASSQGFEEETQYF.

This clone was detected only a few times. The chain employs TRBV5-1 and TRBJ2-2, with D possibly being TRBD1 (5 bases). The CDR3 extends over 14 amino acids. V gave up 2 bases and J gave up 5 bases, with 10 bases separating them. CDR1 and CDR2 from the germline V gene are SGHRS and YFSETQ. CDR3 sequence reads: CASSFGRVTGELFF. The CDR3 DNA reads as TGCGCCAGCAGCTTCGGCAGGGTTACCGGGGAGCTGTTTTTT.

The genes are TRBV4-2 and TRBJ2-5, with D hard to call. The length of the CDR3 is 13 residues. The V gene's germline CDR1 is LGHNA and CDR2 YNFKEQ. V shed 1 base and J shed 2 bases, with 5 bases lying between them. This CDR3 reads CASSQGRQETQYF. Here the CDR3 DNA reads TGTGCCAGCAGCCAAGGTCGGCAAGAGACCCAGTACTTC.

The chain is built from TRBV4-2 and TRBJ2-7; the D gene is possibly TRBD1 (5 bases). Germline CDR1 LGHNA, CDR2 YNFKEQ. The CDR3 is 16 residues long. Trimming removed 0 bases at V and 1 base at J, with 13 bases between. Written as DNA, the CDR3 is TGTGCCAGCAGCCAAGAGTTCCAGGGTGGATCCTACGAGCAGTACTTC. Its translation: CASSQEFQGGSYEQYF.